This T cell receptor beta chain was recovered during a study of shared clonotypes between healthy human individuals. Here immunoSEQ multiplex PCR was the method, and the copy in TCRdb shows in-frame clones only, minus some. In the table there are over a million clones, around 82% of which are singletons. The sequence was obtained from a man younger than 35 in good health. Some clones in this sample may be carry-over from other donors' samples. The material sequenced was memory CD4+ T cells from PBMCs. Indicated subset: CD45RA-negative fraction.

CDR3 region: CASSRGGVHGELFF. In nucleotides, the CDR3 is TGTGCCAGCAGCCGAGGGGGAGTCCACGGGGAGCTGTTTTTT. The rearrangement links TRBV11-2 to TRBJ2-2; weak D call: TRBD1 (6 bases). V lost 5 bases, J lost 7 bases, and 14 bases lay in between. Germline values: CDR1 SGHAT, CDR2 FQNNGV. The CDR3 sequence is 14 residues long.